A single sample gave rise to the 18 T cell receptor beta chains below, sequenced in a study of vaccination and CD4 T cells after COVID-19. Scientists ran DNA taken from cultured CD4+ T cells through the Oncomine TCR Beta short-read assay for sequencing. TCRdb called the PCR reads again in MiXCR, with one record for every CDR3 protein. The data hold under 15,000 distinct CDR3 sequences, with roughly two thirds observed a single time. These receptors' antigens are unknown. Treatment: approximately nine-day PBMC culture with coronavirus spike peptide pools or control peptides (ViraFEST assay). Sequenced material: CD4+ T cells from blood, cultured in vitro. The source is a human donor who had recovered from COVID-19.

The gene calls are TRBV7-9 and TRBJ1-2; 10 nucleotides match TRBD1. V shed 5 bases, J shed 8 bases, and the junction held 8 bases outside the gene matches. CDR3 size: 14 residues. CDR1 SEHNR and CDR2 FQNEAQ come from the germline V gene (reference sequence). CDR3 amino acids: CASSPRTGGWGYTF. CDR3 coding DNA: TGTGCCAGCAGCCCTCGGACAGGGGGATGGGGCTACACCTTC.

This chain joins TRBV12-3 or TRBV12-4 and TRBJ2-2; TRBD2 agrees at 8 bases. The trim removed 6 bases at V and 7 bases at J, leaving 10 bases unmatched. The CDR3 is 15 amino acids. CDR3 region: CASSPPGGAGGELFF. The CDR3 nucleotides read TGTGCCAGCAGCCCCCCGGGGGGGGCGGGCGGGGAGCTGTTTTTT.

V gene TRBV7-2 combines with J gene TRBJ2-7, with D maybe TRBD2 (5 bases). V shed 3 bases and J shed 6 bases, with 15 bases lying between them. The CDR3 extends over 14 amino acids. The germline gives CDR1 SGHTA, CDR2 FQGNSA. The CDR3: CASSFRGESSEQYF. The CDR3 DNA is TGTGCCAGCAGCTTCCGGGGAGAGTCAAGCGAGCAGTACTTC.

The chain joins TRBV6-1 to TRBJ2-5, with D unclear. The CDR3 sequence is 11 residues long. V was trimmed by 8 bases and J by 4 bases, leaving 8 bases between them. Germline lookup yields CDR1 MNHNS and CDR2 SASEGT. In DNA, the CDR3 is TGTGCCAGCGGAGTTGGAGAGACCCAGTACTTC. Its protein is CASGVGETQYF.

This chain uses TRBV20-1 with TRBJ2-1; 9 bases line up with TRBD2. This CDR3 spans 11 amino acids. Looked up from germline, CDR1 is DFQATT and CDR2 is SNEGSKA (reference sequence). The trim removed 6 bases at V and 7 bases at J, leaving 1 base unmatched. The CDR3 sequence is CSAGLANEQFF. The CDR3 nucleotides read TGCAGTGCGGGACTAGCAAATGAGCAGTTCTTC.

This clonotype was seen a few times. This chain uses TRBV11-3 with TRBJ1-1, with 8 positions matching TRBD1. The CDR3 extends over 14 amino acids. Germline CDR1 and CDR2: SGHNT and YENEEA. The J segment lost 5 bases and the V segment lost 1 base, leaving 3 bases of the junction unmatched. The CDR3 DNA is TGTGCCAGCAGCTTAGTCAGGGGGCAGACTGAAGCTTTCTTT. Its protein product is CASSLVRGQTEAFF.

The genes are TRBV6-1 and TRBJ1-5; D is unclear. Germline V CDR1 and CDR2: MNHNS, SASEGT. Trimming took off 3 bases at V and 5 bases at J, with 5 bases between the two ends. CDR3 size: 12 residues. The CDR3 sequence: CASSEMYQPQHF. CDR3 nucleotide sequence: TGTGCCAGCAGTGAGATGTATCAGCCCCAGCATTTT.

V and J are TRBV7-6 and TRBJ2-3; a weak D match, TRBD2 (7 bases). V was clipped by 5 bases and J by 4 bases, with 16 bases between them. The CDR3 runs 15 residues. Germline CDR1 SGHVS, CDR2 FNYEAQ. The CDR3 coding sequence is TGTGCCAGCAGCCCGCGAGGGGGGGAAGCAGATACGCAGTATTTT. Translation gives CASSPRGGEADTQYF.

There are a few counts of this clonotype. V and J are TRBV7-3 and TRBJ2-7; D not certain. Trimming removed 3 bases from V and 5 bases from J, with 17 bases in between. Germline V CDR1 and CDR2: SGHTA, FQGTGA. The CDR3 has 15 amino acids. CDR3 protein: CASSLALGPPHEQYF. CDR3 nucleotides: TGTGCCAGCAGCTTGGCCTTAGGGCCTCCCCACGAGCAGTACTTC.

The chain has TRBV19 and TRBJ1-5, with TRBD1 matching over 10 bases. The germline V gene has CDR1 LNHDA and CDR2 SQIVND (reference sequence). The ends lost 4 bases at V and 6 bases at J; junction bases unmatched: 12. The CDR3 has 17 residues. The CDR3 protein is CASSTEGPDRGLQPQHF. CDR3 nucleotides: TGTGCCAGTAGTACGGAGGGGCCCGACAGGGGGCTTCAGCCCCAGCATTTT.

The V call is TRBV5-1, the J call TRBJ2-7; a possible D gene is TRBD1 (5 bases). The germline gives CDR1 SGHRS, CDR2 YFSETQ. V was pared by 7 bases and J by 4 bases, with 24 bases between. The CDR3 loop spans 16 amino acids. The CDR3 coding sequence is TGCGCCAGCCGCCAGGGCCCCTCGGCGTCGTGGTACGAGCAGTACTTC. Translation: CASRQGPSASWYEQYF.

This clonotype has only a few counts. This rearrangement joins TRBV6-5 to TRBJ2-5; D not resolved. Germline CDR1 reads MNHEY; CDR2 reads SVGAGI. The V gene lost 0 bases and the J gene lost 4 bases, with 6 bases spanning the gap. The CDR3 sequence is 13 residues long. CDR3 protein: CASSYSGIETQYF. The CDR3 bases are TGTGCCAGCAGTTACTCAGGGATAGAGACCCAGTACTTC.

V and J are TRBV20-1 and TRBJ1-4; 9 bases are shared with TRBD1. V was clipped by 4 bases and J by 7 bases; unmatched bases: 7. The CDR3 totals 14 residues. Germline V gene data show CDR1 as DFQATT and CDR2 as SNEGSKA (reference sequence). This CDR3 reads CSATRTGEVEKLFF. In nucleotides, the CDR3 is TGCAGTGCTACGCGGACAGGGGAGGTTGAAAAACTGTTTTTT.

This clonotype was seen more than once but under ten times. The chain recombines TRBV7-2 with TRBJ2-7; 10 bases are a match to TRBD2. The CDR3 runs 15 residues. The trim removed 1 base at V and 2 bases at J, leaving 2 bases unmatched. Germline lookup yields CDR1 SGHTA and CDR2 FQGNSA. CDR3 protein: CASSLGTSGTYEQYF. Written as DNA, the CDR3 is TGTGCCAGCAGCTTAGGGACTAGCGGAACCTACGAGCAGTACTTC.

The chain has TRBV19 and TRBJ1-4; D unresolved. Looked up from germline, CDR1 is LNHDA and CDR2 is SQIVND (reference sequence). This CDR3 comprises 13 residues. The germline V and J ends were trimmed by 3 bases and 5 bases, with 7 bases remaining between them. The CDR3 sequence is CASSIPPNEKLFF. In DNA, the CDR3 is TGTGCCAGTAGTATCCCACCGAATGAAAAACTGTTTTTT. The complete variable domain, with remaining parts taken from reference TRBV19 and TRBJ1-4, reads DGGITQSPKYLFRKEGQNVTLSCEQNLNHDAMYWYRQDPGQGLRLIYYSQIVNDFQKGDIAEGYSVSREKKESFPLTVTSAQKNPTAFYLCASSIPPNEKLFFGSGTQLSVL.

The V and J genes are TRBV20-1 and TRBJ1-5; tentative D call: TRBD1 (6 bases). The germline V gene encodes CDR1 DFQATT and CDR2 SNEGSKA (reference sequence). The germline V and J ends were trimmed by 4 bases and 0 bases, with 10 bases remaining between them. There are 14 residues in the CDR3. CDR3 DNA sequence: TGCAGTGCTACACAGGGAAATAGCAATCAGCCCCAGCATTTT. Its protein is CSATQGNSNQPQHF.

The chain links TRBV20-1 to TRBJ2-1; maybe TRBD2 (5 bases). Looked up from germline, CDR1 is DFQATT and CDR2 is SNEGSKA (reference sequence). The CDR3 loop spans 16 amino acids. The germline V and J ends were trimmed by 6 bases and 10 bases, with 28 bases remaining between them. The DNA for the CDR3 is TGCAGTGCCCAGGATTTATCCCGGGGTTTTAGGAGGGAGCAGTTCTTC. This gives the protein CSAQDLSRGFRREQFF.

This clonotype was seen more than once but under ten times. The chain has TRBV24-1 and TRBJ1-2; D not resolved. V was trimmed by 12 bases and J by 3 bases, leaving 13 bases between them. CDR1 and CDR2 from the germline V gene are KGHDR and SFDVKD. The CDR3 sequence is 12 residues long. CDR3 bases: TGTGCCCCCATCGGGGTGGACTATGGCTACACCTTC. Protein sequence: CAPIGVDYGYTF.